This T cell receptor beta chain was recovered during a study of cytomegalovirus exposure and HLA in healthy donors. Study conclusions and caveats: The authors later found HLA-associated TCR beta chains more clonally expanded than equally common others. Listed as cytomegalovirus-associated were 150 or so TCR beta chains. Most of the CMV-associated TCR beta chains (in a later analysis) appeared to be HLA-restricted.

Notes on this clone: The target antigen is unknown.

It was with 60 Vbeta and 13 Jbeta primers that the PCR ran. The protocol was immunoSEQ multiplex PCR, while the TCRdb copy is restricted to in-frame clones and leaves out a portion. The sample includes about 70,000 clones. It was healthy bone marrow donors who served as donors. V shed 6 bases, J shed 1 base, and the junction held 5 bases outside the gene matches. The CDR3 has 15 residues. Germline CDR1 MNHEY, CDR2 SVGAGI. The chain has TRBV6-5 and TRBJ2-2; 7 positions match TRBD1. Sequencing was carried out using PBMCs. This clonotype originated in a female donor in good health and CMV-seropositive. This CDR3 reads CASSSWTGNTGELFF. The DNA of the CDR3 is TGTGCCAGCAGCTCCTGGACAGGGAACACCGGGGAGCTGTTTTTT.